Included here is one T cell receptor beta chain sequence, with context. The antigen remains unidentified. The data stem from a study of cytomegalovirus exposure and HLA in healthy donors. Primers: 60 Vbeta forward and 13 Jbeta reverse. Some clones are missing from TCRdb's copy, which holds only in-frame ones; the method was immunoSEQ multiplex PCR. The data contain roughly 100,000 clones, more than 75% of them singletons. Study-wide findings and caveats: TCR beta V- and J-gene trimming was later associated with a missense DCLRE1C variant. TRBV6-2, TRBV6-3 and some other V segments were unresolvable in 87-base-pair reads. A few chains tied to CMV proved CMV antigen-specific in vitro.

Germline V gene lookup returns CDR1 MNHNY and CDR2 SVGAGI (reference sequence). This CDR3 has 14 residues. Between the trimmed V and J ends, which lost 4 bases and 4 bases, there was a span of 11 bases. The TCR originated in a woman younger than 35 in good health and CMV-seropositive. Sequencing used PBMCs. The V call is TRBV6-6, the J call TRBJ1-5; D remains unclear. CDR3 region: CASSLISGNQPQHF. CDR3 nucleotide sequence: TGTGCCAGCAGTTTAATCTCGGGAAATCAGCCCCAGCATTTT.